What follows are 28 T cell receptor beta chains derived from one specimen sequenced in a study of T cell clonotyping in hematopoietic cell transplantation. Libraries were prepared by immunoSEQ multiplex PCR; TCRdb keeps only in-frame clonotypes and omits some of them. Among under 10,000 clones listed, 85% to 90% were seen once. This specimen was PBMCs, taken 180 days after allogeneic stem cell transplant. The source of these receptors is a human patient who had an allogeneic stem cell transplant, so the T cells may come from the graft donor. The donor label of this sample is uncertain. Some clones in this sample may be carry-over from other donors' samples.

The V and J genes are TRBV6-6 and TRBJ2-1, with TRBD1 matching 8 bases. With V trimmed by 0 bases and J by 8 bases, 9 bases remained unmatched. The germline CDR1 and CDR2 sequences are MNHNY and SVGAGI (reference sequence). The CDR3 totals 16 residues. CDR3 loop: CASSYSTRTGRDEQFF. The CDR3 coding sequence is TGTGCCAGCAGTTACTCGACTAGGACAGGGAGAGATGAGCAGTTCTTC.

V usage is TRBV6-5 and J usage is TRBJ2-3, with a tentative D call TRBD2 (6 bases). The CDR3 sequence is 14 residues long. The V gene's germline CDR1 is MNHEY and CDR2 SVGAGI. With 8 bases removed from V and 3 bases from J, the gap between germline ends came to 15 bases. The CDR3 DNA reads as TGTGCCAGCGTTGGGGGGTCGGGTACAGATACGCAGTATTTT. This codes for CASVGGSGTDTQYF.

This sequence joins TRBV21-1 and TRBJ2-7; the tabulated D call, TRBD2, remains unverified against the DNA. TRBV21-1 is a pseudogene segment. This CDR3 has 16 residues. The CDR3 reads CASSKEPRDLSYEQYF. Here the CDR3 DNA reads TGTGCCAGCAGCAAAGAGCCAAGAGATCTTTCCTACGAGCAGTACTTC.

V usage is TRBV28 and J usage is TRBJ1-4; 7 nucleotides match TRBD1. Germline CDR1 reads MDHEN; CDR2 reads SYDVKM. The CDR3 contains 14 residues. V was pared by 7 bases and J by 8 bases, with 10 bases of the junction left unmatched. In DNA, the CDR3 is TGTGCCAGCAACCCTGACAGGGTTGGCGAAAAACTGTTTTTT. Translation: CASNPDRVGEKLFF.

J is TRBJ1-1 and V is TRBV5-4, with 9 bases fitting TRBD1. The CDR3 spans 15 residues. CDR1 and CDR2 (germline): SGHNT, YYREEE (reference sequence). The trim removed 2 bases at V and 1 base at J, leaving 3 bases unmatched. Here the CDR3 reads CASSFPGQGNTEAFF. CDR3 DNA: TGTGCCAGCAGCTTCCCGGGACAGGGGAACACTGAAGCTTTCTTT. The full variable domain, rest sourced from reference TRBV5-4 and TRBJ1-1, is ETGVTQSPTHLIKTRGQQVTLRCSSQSGHNTVSWYQQALGQGPQFIFQYYREEENGRGNFPPRFSGLQFPNYSSELNVNALELDDSALYLCASSFPGQGNTEAFFGQGTRLTVV.

This sequence joins TRBV13 and TRBJ1-2; 7 positions agree with TRBD1. J was trimmed by 4 bases and V by 1 base; bases with no gene match: 3. Per germline, CDR1 PRHDT and CDR2 FYEKMQ (reference sequence). The CDR3 has 14 residues. This CDR3 reads CASSLAGDSYGYTF. DNA for the CDR3: TGTGCCAGCAGCTTAGCGGGGGACAGCTATGGCTACACCTTC.

The chain is built from TRBV13 and TRBJ2-7; D not certain. V was trimmed by 1 base and J by 2 bases, leaving 6 bases between them. Germline CDR1 is PRHDT and CDR2 is FYEKMQ (reference sequence). The CDR3 loop spans 13 amino acids. This CDR3 is CASSLVYAYEQYF. CDR3 DNA: TGTGCCAGCAGCTTAGTGTACGCCTACGAGCAGTACTTC. Drawing the rest from reference TRBV13 and TRBJ2-7, the complete variable domain is AAGVIQSPRHLIKEKRETATLKCYPIPRHDTVYWYQQGPGQDPQFLISFYEKMQSDKGSIPDRFSAQQFSDYHSELNMSSLELGDSALYFCASSLVYAYEQYFGPGTRLTVT.

The CDR3 nucleotides read TGTGCCAGCAGTGGGGAGGCCGGGAGGGGGCTGAGCACAGATACGCAGTATTTT. It is translated as CASSGEAGRGLSTDTQYF. V and J are TRBV28 and TRBJ2-3; tentative D call: TRBD2 (8 bases). V was shortened by 5 bases and J by 0 bases, with 21 bases between the two germline ends. CDR1 and CDR2 from the germline V gene are MDHEN and SYDVKM. CDR3 length equals 18 residues.

The V and J genes are TRBV28 and TRBJ1-4; 7 positions match TRBD1. Germline V lookup: CDR1 MDHEN, CDR2 SYDVKM. Unmatched junction bases numbered 13, after V lost 3 bases and J lost 3 bases. There are 18 residues in the CDR3. The CDR3 here is CASSFPVEGARSNEKLFF. For the CDR3, the DNA is TGTGCCAGCAGTTTTCCCGTGGAGGGGGCGAGGTCTAATGAAAAACTGTTTTTT. The whole variable domain, remainder taken from reference TRBV28 and TRBJ1-4, is DVKVTQSSRYLVKRTGEKVFLECVQDMDHENMFWYRQDPGLGLRLIYFSYDVKMKEKGDIPEGYSVSREKKERFSLILESASTNQTSMYLCASSFPVEGARSNEKLFFGSGTQLSVL.

The chain is built from TRBV5-8 and TRBJ2-5; 11 positions agree with TRBD2. Germline V gene data show CDR1 as SGHTS and CDR2 as YDEGEE. J was trimmed by 4 bases and V by 4 bases; bases with no gene match: 6. The CDR3 contains 15 residues. CDR3 nucleotide sequence: TGTGCCAGCAGCCTGGGGACTAGCGGTCCAGAGACCCAGTACTTC. This encodes CASSLGTSGPETQYF. The variable domain in full, completed from reference TRBV5-8 and TRBJ2-5, reads EAGVTQSPTHLIKTRGQQATLRCSPISGHTSVYWYQQALGLGLQFLLWYDEGEERNRGNFPPRFSGRQFPNYSSELNVNALELEDSALYLCASSLGTSGPETQYFGPGTRLLVL.

The V gene is TRBV4-3, the J gene TRBJ1-1, with D possibly being TRBD1 (5 bases). Germline V gives CDR1 LGHNA, CDR2 YSLEER. The CDR3 extends over 13 amino acids. Between the trimmed V and J ends, which lost 6 bases and 5 bases, there was a span of 13 bases. DNA for the CDR3: TGCGCCAGCAGTCTTCTGGGGGGAACTGAAGCTTTCTTT. Amino acids: CASSLLGGTEAFF.

This rearrangement joins TRBV29-1 to TRBJ2-6, with D maybe TRBD2 (6 bases). V was clipped by 5 bases and J by 0 bases, with 11 bases between them. Germline CDR1 reads SQVTM; CDR2 reads ANQGSEA. The CDR3 length is 15 residues. The CDR3, as DNA: TGCAGCGTTATTCGGGGGTACTCTGGGGCCAACGTCCTGACTTTC. It codes for CSVIRGYSGANVLTF.

This chain connects TRBV2 to TRBJ2-7; 7 bases match TRBD2. CDR1 SNHLY and CDR2 FYNNEI come from the germline V gene. The CDR3 covers 14 residues. J lost 0 bases, V lost 6 bases, and 5 bases had no gene match. CDR3 residues: CASSSLAVSYEQYF. The CDR3 DNA reads TGTGCCAGCAGCTCCCTAGCGGTCTCCTACGAGCAGTACTTC.

The chain employs TRBV9 and TRBJ2-6; D ambiguous. The CDR3 has 17 residues. Germline CDR1 is SGDLS and CDR2 is YYNGEE. Between the trimmed V and J ends, which lost 0 bases and 0 bases, there was a span of 10 bases. The CDR3 sequence: CASSVGPSDSGANVLTF. CDR3 in DNA: TGTGCCAGCAGCGTAGGGCCGTCCGACTCTGGGGCCAACGTCCTGACTTTC.

The chain is built from TRBV4-3 and TRBJ1-1; the match to TRBD1 covers 7 bases. CDR3 length: 14 amino acids. V trimming: 8 bases; J trimming: 5 bases; junction bases outside the gene matches: 11. Germline CDR1 and CDR2: LGHNA and YSLEER. The CDR3 is CASGRQGGGTEAFF. Here the CDR3 DNA reads TGCGCCAGCGGTCGACAGGGCGGCGGTACTGAAGCTTTCTTT.

The chain joins TRBV11-2 to TRBJ1-4; D not certain. Germline CDR1 SGHAT, CDR2 FQNNGV. This CDR3 has 13 residues. The V gene lost 4 bases and the J gene lost 4 bases, with 7 bases spanning the gap. Written as DNA, the CDR3 is TGTGCCAGCAGCTCGTTCAGTAATGAAAAACTGTTTTTT. This sequence encodes CASSSFSNEKLFF.

CDR3 sequence: CASSFGRTAYGYTF. The CDR3 nucleotides are TGTGCCAGCAGCTTTGGGAGGACAGCCTATGGCTACACCTTC. The chain links TRBV11-2 to TRBJ1-2; weak D call: TRBD1 (6 bases). V was shortened by 3 bases and J by 4 bases, with 12 bases between the two germline ends. CDR1 and CDR2 (germline): SGHAT, FQNNGV. CDR3 length: 14 residues.

This sequence joins TRBV4-2 and TRBJ2-5; tentative D call: TRBD1 (5 bases). This CDR3 has 15 amino acids. Germline-derived CDR1 and CDR2 are LGHNA and YNFKEQ. The ends were cut back, 0 bases at V and 2 bases at J, with 10 bases in the middle. The CDR3: CASSQDGAIQETQYF. CDR3 sequence (DNA): TGTGCCAGCAGCCAAGATGGGGCTATACAAGAGACCCAGTACTTC.

The J gene is TRBJ1-2, the V gene TRBV5-1; weak D call: TRBD1 (5 bases). The ends were cut back, 0 bases at V and 0 bases at J, with 9 bases in the middle. CDR1 SGHRS and CDR2 YFSETQ come from the germline V gene. The CDR3 is 15 residues long. The CDR3 reads CASSLGTPANYGYTF. CDR3 in DNA: TGCGCCAGCAGCTTGGGGACACCAGCTAACTATGGCTACACCTTC.

In nucleotides, the CDR3 is TGTGCCAGCAGCTTGTTGGACAGGGGCCTTTTACCGCAGTATTTT. It specifies CASSLLDRGLLPQYF. The chain uses TRBV5-6 and TRBJ2-3; the match to TRBD1 covers 9 bases. The CDR3 is made up of 15 amino acids. J gave up 10 bases and V 1 base, and 10 bases lay outside the gene matches. Per germline, CDR1 SGHDT and CDR2 YYEEEE.

The V and J genes are TRBV7-2 and TRBJ1-1; D is unclear. Trimming stripped 6 bases from V and 2 bases from J, with 7 bases between. CDR3 length equals 12 residues. Per the germline V gene, CDR1 is SGHTA and CDR2 is FQGNSA. CDR3 sequence reads: CASSTRNTEAFF. The DNA of the CDR3 is TGTGCCAGCAGTACGCGAAACACTGAAGCTTTCTTT.

The rearrangement joins TRBV5-4 to TRBJ2-3; TRBD2 aligns across 10 bases. The junction had 7 bases not matched to a gene; V was cut back by 3 bases and J by 6 bases. Germline assignment: CDR1 SGHNT and CDR2 YYREEE (reference sequence). This CDR3 is built from 15 residues. CDR3 amino acids: CASSSTSGDVDTQYF. In DNA form, the CDR3 reads TGTGCCAGCAGCTCCACTAGCGGGGACGTGGATACGCAGTATTTT.

The V gene is TRBV4-3, the J gene TRBJ1-5; the D is unclear. Per the germline V gene, CDR1 is LGHNA and CDR2 is YSLEER. V lost 3 bases, J lost 7 bases, and 19 bases lay in between. CDR3 size: 16 residues. Here the CDR3 reads CASSHQHKREGQPQHF. Here the CDR3 DNA reads TGCGCCAGCAGCCACCAACATAAAAGGGAGGGACAGCCCCAGCATTTT.

The gene calls are TRBV19 and TRBJ2-3; D gene uncertain. Trimming removed 4 bases from V and 2 bases from J, with 7 bases in between. Germline lookup yields CDR1 LNHDA and CDR2 SQIVND (reference sequence). The CDR3 is made up of 13 amino acids. The CDR3 nucleotides read TGTGCCAGTAGTAGAAAGGACACAGATACGCAGTATTTT. Amino acid sequence: CASSRKDTDTQYF.

The rearrangement uses TRBV20-1 and TRBJ1-4; no definite D call. Germline V gene lookup returns CDR1 DFQATT and CDR2 SNEGSKA (reference sequence). This CDR3 has 11 amino acids. V lost 5 bases to trimming and J lost 5 bases, with 6 bases between them. Here the CDR3 DNA reads TGCAGTGCTCCCTGGAATGAAAAACTGTTTTTT. Its protein product is CSAPWNEKLFF.

The V call is TRBV29-1, the J call TRBJ2-1, with 12 bases matching TRBD2. This CDR3 spans 17 amino acids. Germline V gene lookup returns CDR1 SQVTM and CDR2 ANQGSEA. V trimming: 1 base; J trimming: 4 bases; junction bases outside the gene matches: 8. The CDR3 here is CSVEGLAGGPVYNEQFF. The DNA for the CDR3 is TGCAGCGTTGAAGGGCTAGCGGGGGGGCCGGTTTACAATGAGCAGTTCTTC.

This chain joins TRBV10-1 and TRBJ2-3, with 8 bases aligning to TRBD2. V shed 6 bases and J 9 bases; nucleotides not matched to a gene: 14. Germline V gene sequence: CDR1 WNHNN, CDR2 SYGVQD (reference sequence). The CDR3 runs 15 residues. CDR3 region: CASSAGTAGGDTQYF. CDR3 DNA sequence: TGCGCCAGCAGCGCCGGGACCGCCGGGGGGGACACGCAGTATTTT.

The V and J genes are TRBV19 and TRBJ2-5, with 9 bases that match TRBD1. After removal of 5 bases from V and 4 bases from J, the junction contained 5 bases not matched to a gene. Germline-derived CDR1 and CDR2 are LNHDA and SQIVND (reference sequence). This CDR3 has 14 residues. CDR3 sequence (DNA): TGTGCCAGTAGTGTAACGACAGGGGGAGAGACCCAGTACTTC. This encodes CASSVTTGGETQYF.